Presented here are 11 T cell receptor delta chains from one specimen sequenced in a study of gamma-delta chains in newborns, infants, children. TCRdb repeated clone calling on the reads with CATT. This sample carries approximately 7,000 delta-chain clones, 2.1% of them seen once, and the ten largest clones take 9.5% to 12%. The sample taken for sequencing was blood. The receptors were gathered from a child who was a newborn, infant or young child, either healthy, febrile or measles-vaccinated (not recorded which).

Worth noting for this clone: This may stem from a read error, because a much larger clone lies one nucleotide away. Other DNA variants within this sample encode the same CDR3. This rearrangement joins TRDV2 to TRDJ3; 10 nucleotides align to TRDD3. The CDR3 length is 17 residues. Trimming removed 2 bases from V and 3 bases from J; junction bases left unmatched: 3. The germline V gene encodes CDR1 GEAIGNYY and CDR2 EKD. CDR3 in amino acids: CACDNTGGFWDTRQMFF. The CDR3 nucleotides are TGTGCCTGTGACAATACTGGGGGATTCTGGGACACCCGACAGATGTTTTTC.

This clone showed up just a few times. TCRdb's entry gives the protein of a much larger clone, which mismatches this DNA's translation at residue 6, likely from a read error; the protein reported here is translated from the DNA. The chain's CDR3 is CACDKAGGPSWDTRQMFF. In DNA, the CDR3 is TGTGCCTGTGACAAGGCGGGGGGACCTTCCTGGGACACCCGACAGATGTTTTTC. This chain joins TRDV2 and TRDJ3, with a tentative D call TRDD3 (6 bases). The CDR3 sequence is 18 residues long. Deletions cut 2 bases from V and 1 base from J, with 14 bases between. The V gene's germline CDR1 is GEAIGNYY and CDR2 EKD.

Turning to this clone: The mismatch at residue 5 between this DNA's translation and the TCRdb protein of a much larger clone likely reflects a read error; the protein shown is translated from the DNA. The V gene is TRDV2, the J gene TRDJ1; D possibly corresponds to TRDD3 (6 bases). The CDR3 is made up of 15 amino acids. The V end lost 2 bases, the J end lost 0 bases, and 12 bases lay between the germline ends. The germline gives CDR1 GEAIGNYY, CDR2 EKD. In nucleotides, the CDR3 is TGTGCCTGTGACAGTACTGGGCAGAACACCGATAAACTCATCTTT. This gives the protein CACDSTGQNTDKLIF.

This clone was counted only a few times. A much more abundant neighbour one base away suggests this may be a read error. This sample includes further DNA sequences coding for the same CDR3. The chain is built from TRDV2 and TRDJ1, with 8 positions matching TRDD3. In germline, CDR1 is GEAIGNYY, CDR2 EKD. The CDR3 consists of 18 residues. The CDR3 region has the DNA TGTGCCTGCGACACCGTTAAGATGGGGGATCCGTACACCGATAAACTCATCTTT. The encoded protein is CACDTVKMGDPYTDKLIF.

This clone was detected only a few times. A read error may be the cause here, since a much bigger clone is one base away. The rearrangement uses TRDV2 and TRDJ3; 10 bases are a match to TRDD3. The J segment lost 2 bases and the V segment lost 3 bases, leaving 15 bases of the junction unmatched. The length of the CDR3 is 21 residues. Germline V gives CDR1 GEAIGNYY, CDR2 EKD. The CDR3 here is CACDSLGDYGSATWDTRQMFF. The CDR3 DNA follows: TGTGCCTGTGACTCACTGGGGGATTACGGGTCTGCAACCTGGGACACCCGACAGATGTTTTTC.

This clone was seen more than once but under ten times. TCRdb assigns this DNA the protein of a much larger clone, which departs from its translation at residue 8; this likely reflects a read error, and the protein shown comes from translating the DNA. This chain connects TRDV2 to TRDJ3, with D maybe TRDD3 (6 bases). The CDR3 loop spans 18 amino acids. In germline, CDR1 is GEAIGNYY, CDR2 EKD. The V and J ends lost 0 bases and 1 base respectively, with 12 bases between them. CDR3 sequence reads: CACDTVGATSWDTRQMFF. CDR3 DNA sequence: TGTGCCTGTGACACCGTGGGGGCTACGTCCTGGGACACCCGACAGATGTTTTTC.

A note on this clone: This may arise from a read error, as a much more abundant clone is one base away. The V call is TRDV2, the J call TRDJ3; TRDD3 aligns across 9 bases. Germline CDR1 is GEAIGNYY and CDR2 is EKD. This CDR3 comprises 24 residues. After removal of 3 bases from V and 0 bases from J, the junction contained 23 bases not matched to a gene. The CDR3 loop reads CACDARYRGILHRLSSWDTRQMFF. The DNA for the CDR3 is TGTGCCTGTGACGCGAGGTACCGGGGGATACTCCATCGATTAAGCTCCTGGGACACCCGACAGATGTTTTTC.

A note on this clone: Within the sample, other DNA sequences also encode this same CDR3. V and J are TRDV1 and TRDJ3; TRDD3 matches 9 bases. There are 24 residues in the CDR3. CDR1 is TSWWSYY, CDR2 QGS, per germline. Germline trimming cut 3 bases from V and 0 bases from J; bases unmatched to any gene: 21. CDR3: CALGELSPFKLGDRGSWDTRQMFF. The CDR3 region has the DNA TGTGCTCTTGGGGAGCTCTCCCCGTTCAAATTGGGGGATAGAGGCTCCTGGGACACCCGACAGATGTTTTTC.

This clone was recorded a few times. The protein TCRdb lists belongs to a much larger clone and differs from this DNA's translation at residue 3, which points to a read error; the protein shown is made from the DNA. CDR3 region: CARDRLWLGESSWDTRQMFF. The CDR3 nucleotides read TGTGCCCGTGACAGACTTTGGCTGGGGGAGAGCTCCTGGGACACCCGACAGATGTTTTTC. This sequence joins TRDV2 and TRDJ3, with 8 bases fitting TRDD3. CDR3 length: 20 residues. CDR1 and CDR2 from the germline V gene are GEAIGNYY and EKD.

Of note for this clone: The protein TCRdb lists belongs to a much larger clone and differs from this DNA's translation at residue 3, which points to a read error; the protein shown is made from the DNA. This chain joins TRDV2 and TRDJ3, with D possibly being TRDD3 (6 bases). V shed 9 bases and J shed 0 bases, with 23 bases lying between them. Germline CDR1 and CDR2: GEAIGNYY and EKD. The CDR3 runs to 19 residues. The CDR3: CAGASWGSLSSWDTRQMFF. The CDR3 DNA sequence: TGTGCCGGCGCCTCTTGGGGGTCGTTAAGCTCCTGGGACACCCGACAGATGTTTTTC.

Details on this clone: Since a far larger clone is one base different, this is likely a read error. The genes are TRDV2 and TRDJ3; 13 positions agree with TRDD3. Germline V lookup: CDR1 GEAIGNYY, CDR2 EKD. The CDR3 is 21 amino acids. CDR3 region: CACDTFPTGGYDSWDTRQVFF. The CDR3 DNA reads TGTGCCTGTGACACATTCCCAACTGGGGGATACGACTCCTGGGACACCCGACAGGTGTTTTTC.